These 22 T cell receptor beta chains share one sample of origin, sequenced in a study of CD8+ T cells in alopecia areata. Cells pooled from cutaneous lymph nodes were sorted on CD4, CD8alpha, NKG2D, NKG2ACE and other markers. RNA extraction and reverse transcription yielded cDNA as sequencing template. TCRdb's table, derived via immunoSEQ multiplex PCR, lists solely in-frame clones and lacks some. This sample carries more than 250,000 clones, none of them present only once. Sequenced material: CD4+ T cells sorted from a lymph node. The receptors derive from a C3H/HeJ mouse with alopecia areata. MHC haplotype: H2-k.

In the case of this clone: Mouse gene names apply. The DNA ends 4 residues before the CDR3 does, and the rest of the CDR3 is filled in from the germline J gene. The chain joins TRBV31 to TRBJ2-3; a weak D match, TRBD1 (6 bases). This CDR3 region has 12 residues. Germline-derived CDR1 and CDR2 are GKSSPN and SITVG. The CDR3 bases that were read are TGTGCCTGGAGTCGGGACAAAGAA. Translated: CAWSRDKE. The whole CDR3 reads CAWSRDKETLYF.

For this clone: Gene names are the mouse ones. Read coverage stops 4 residues before the CDR3 terminus; the germline J gene supplies the remainder. The same CDR3 can be traced to other DNA sequences in this sample. J is TRBJ2-1 and V is TRBV13-2, with 12 bases that match TRBD2. From germline, CDR1 is NNHNN and CDR2 SYGAGS (reference sequence). This CDR3 contains 15 residues. J gave up 4 bases and V 3 bases, and 2 bases lay outside the gene matches. The CDR3: CASGAGTGGYAEQFF. CDR3 DNA (partial): TGTGCCAGCGGTGCCGGGACTGGGGGGTATGCT.

A remark on this clone: Germline and genes: mouse. The read is 4 residues too short to cover the CDR3 end, so that end is filled in from the germline J gene. The chain has TRBV19 and TRBJ1-1; perhaps TRBD1 as D (5 bases). Germline CDR1 is FNHDT and CDR2 is SITEND (reference sequence). The length of the CDR3 is 10 residues. The DNA read from the CDR3 is TGTGCCAGCACGGACAAA. It specifies CASTDK. The entire CDR3 is CASTDKEVFF.

This clone showed up just a few times. Here the gene names and germline are mouse. Read sequence stops 4 residues before the CDR3 end, and the germline J gene provides the missing end. J is TRBJ2-5 and V is TRBV1; the D gene is possibly TRBD1 (6 bases). V lost 5 bases and J lost 2, with 11 bases in between. The CDR3 is 14 residues long. Germline V CDR1 and CDR2: NSQYPW, LRSPGD (reference sequence). CDR3: CTCSPPTGQDTQYF. Incomplete CDR3 DNA: TGCACCTGCAGTCCGCCGACAGGCCAAGAC.

Turning to this clone: Germline and genes here are mouse. The CDR3 is cut off 3 residues early in the read; its end comes from the germline J gene. The V and J genes are TRBV13-1 and TRBJ1-6; 8 bases fit TRBD1. TRBJ1-6 is placed among ORFs of uncertain function. The CDR3 length is 16 residues. J was trimmed by 1 base and V by 3 bases; bases with no gene match: 3. Germline lookup yields CDR1 NSHNY and CDR2 SYGAGN. The covered CDR3 bases are TGTGCCAGCAGTGGCCCAGGGGGCTCCTATAATTCGCCC. Amino acid sequence: CASSGPGGSYNSP. The whole CDR3 reads CASSGPGGSYNSPLYF.

This clone has a handful of counts. Mouse germline and gene names are used. This same CDR3 is encoded by further DNA sequences in the sample. The CDR3 DNA, read in part, is TGTGCCTCCCGGGACAGGTATGCT. The encoded protein is CASRDRYA. The whole CDR3 reads CASRDRYAEQFF. The V gene is TRBV13-1, the J gene TRBJ2-1, with 8 bases aligning to TRBD1. Read coverage stops 4 residues before the CDR3 terminus; the germline J gene supplies the remainder. There are 12 residues in the CDR3. V lost 10 bases and J lost 4; bases outside the gene matches: 4. CDR1 and CDR2 from the germline V gene are NSHNY and SYGAGN.

About this clone: Mouse gene names apply. With the read ending 4 residues before the CDR3 end, the germline J gene is used to fill in that end. V usage is TRBV13-1 and J usage is TRBJ2-1, with TRBD2 identical over 9 bases. With 1 base clipped from V and 6 bases from J, the junction kept 5 bases outside the gene matches. In germline, CDR1 is NSHNY, CDR2 SYGAGN. The CDR3 sequence is 15 residues long. CDR3 amino acids: CASSDWGGAFAEQFF. CDR3 bases read: TGTGCCAGCAGTGATTGGGGGGGCGCATTTGCT.

This clone was counted at least ten times. Gene names denote mouse genes. CDR3 bases read: TGTGCCAGCAGCCTACAGGGTGAACAAGAC. Translating it yields CASSLQGEQD. Given in full, the CDR3 is CASSLQGEQDTQYF. The J gene is TRBJ2-5, the V gene TRBV5, with D maybe TRBD1 (6 bases). With the read ending 4 residues before the CDR3 end, the germline J gene is used to fill in that end. The CDR3 length is 14 residues. The ends were cut back, 4 bases at V and 3 bases at J, with 11 bases in the middle. Germline CDR1 is LGHNA and CDR2 is YNLKQL (reference sequence).

With regard to this clone: Here the gene names and germline are mouse. Read data end 4 residues before the CDR3 end; the end is taken from the germline J gene. Other nucleotide sequences in the sample specify the same CDR3. The chain employs TRBV19 and TRBJ2-1, with TRBD1 as a possible D gene (5 bases). Per the germline V gene, CDR1 is FNHDT and CDR2 is SITEND (reference sequence). The V and J ends lost 0 bases and 1 base respectively, with 8 bases between them. There are 15 residues in the CDR3. The covered CDR3 bases are TGTGCCAGCAGTATAGAGAGGGGAAACTATGCT. It encodes CASSIERGNYA. The CDR3 reads in full as CASSIERGNYAEQFF.

Points on this clone: Mouse gene names and germline throughout. The read ends 4 residues shy of where the CDR3 ends; the end is completed using the germline J gene. The sample carries other DNA sequences with the same CDR3. The chain is built from TRBV4 and TRBJ2-5; 7 nucleotides line up with TRBD2. The CDR3 loop spans 14 amino acids. Trimming at V came to 3 bases and at J to 1 base, leaving 1 base not matched to a gene. Germline V gene data show CDR1 as LGHDT and CDR2 as YNNKQL (reference sequence). The CDR3 here is CASSYWGDQDTQYF. Partial CDR3 DNA: TGTGCCAGCAGCTATTGGGGGGACCAAGAC.

This clone was detected only a few times. Germline and genes: mouse. The CDR3 end lies 4 residues beyond the end of the read and is filled in from the germline J gene. The rearrangement uses TRBV13-1 and TRBJ2-4; D remains unclear. The CDR3 is 12 residues long. Germline V gene lookup returns CDR1 NSHNY and CDR2 SYGAGN. CDR3 DNA (partial): TGTGCCAGCAGTGATGCAGAAAAC. Its translation is CASSDAEN. The CDR3 as a whole reads CASSDAENTLYF.

In this sample, this clone turned up a few times. A much more abundant neighbour one base away suggests this may be a read error. Mouse names are used for the genes. The CDR3 end lies 4 residues beyond the end of the read and is filled in from the germline J gene. Other DNA sequences of this sample code for an identical CDR3. The rearrangement uses TRBV13-3 and TRBJ1-2; no clear D gene. Per the germline V gene, CDR1 is NNHDY and CDR2 is SYVADS. This CDR3 spans 13 amino acids. V lost 3 bases and J lost 0, with 6 bases in between. The CDR3 here is CASSVTTNSDYTF. The covered CDR3 bases are TGTGCCAGCAGTGTAACAACAAACTCC.

This clone was detected only a few times. Mouse gene names and germline throughout. The read terminates 4 residues ahead of where the CDR3 ends, so the germline J gene completes it. The rearrangement links TRBV19 to TRBJ1-1; D is perhaps TRBD1 (5 bases). Trimming shortened V by 5 bases and J by 1 base, and 12 bases separated the two germline ends. From germline, CDR1 is FNHDT and CDR2 SITEND (reference sequence). The CDR3 totals 14 residues. The sequenced part of the CDR3 DNA is TGTGCCAGCAGGCTAGCGGGACTGAACACA. It is translated as CASRLAGLNT. The full CDR3 protein is CASRLAGLNTEVFF.

The sample holds a few counts of this clone. Gene names and germline refer to mouse. The CDR3 goes on 4 residues after the read ends, and that part is filled in from the germline J gene. The chain employs TRBV5 and TRBJ2-4, with D maybe TRBD2 (5 bases). The CDR3 has 14 amino acids. Per germline, CDR1 LGHNA and CDR2 YNLKQL (reference sequence). V lost 2 bases, J lost 0 bases, and 6 bases lay in between. The part of the CDR3 DNA that was read is TGTGCCAGCAGCCAACTGGGAAGTCAAAAC. Encoded protein: CASSQLGSQN. The complete CDR3 sequence is CASSQLGSQNTLYF.

This clone was seen a handful of times. Mouse gene names apply. The read comes to an end 4 residues before the CDR3 does, leaving the germline J gene to fill in the end. The chain joins TRBV13-1 to TRBJ2-7; tentatively, D is TRBD1 (6 bases). This CDR3 has 14 amino acids. Trimming stripped 0 bases from V and 0 bases from J, with 7 bases between. The germline V gene has CDR1 NSHNY and CDR2 SYGAGN. Incomplete CDR3 DNA: TGTGCCAGCAGTGATGAGGGGGTCTCCTAT. It translates to CASSDEGVSY. The whole CDR3 is CASSDEGVSYEQYF.

Remarks on this clone: Gene names refer to mouse genes. The read falls 4 residues short of the CDR3 end, and the missing part is taken from the germline J gene. This rearrangement joins TRBV13-2 to TRBJ1-2, with D possibly TRBD1 on 6 matching bases. Deletions cut 9 bases from V and 2 bases from J, with 11 bases between. Germline V gene sequence: CDR1 NNHNN, CDR2 SYGAGS (reference sequence). This CDR3 has 12 amino acids. CDR3 loop: CATGTWNSDYTF. CDR3 bases read: TGTGCCACCGGGACATGGAACTCC.

About this clone itself: Here the gene names and germline are mouse. The read is 4 residues too short to cover the CDR3 end, so that end is filled in from the germline J gene. The chain uses TRBV31 and TRBJ2-7, with D possibly matching TRBD2 (6 bases). The CDR3 totals 14 residues. The germline V and J ends were trimmed by 2 bases and 0 bases, with 11 bases remaining between them. Per germline, CDR1 GKSSPN and CDR2 SITVG. The CDR3 is CAWSAGVSSYEQYF. The DNA read from the CDR3 is TGTGCCTGGAGTGCTGGGGTAAGCTCCTAT.

This clone was seen a handful of times. The germline and genes are mouse ones. The CDR3 end falls 4 residues outside the read, so it is completed with the germline J gene. V usage is TRBV1 and J usage is TRBJ2-7; tentative D call: TRBD1 (5 bases). The CDR3 is made up of 14 amino acids. CDR1 is NSQYPW and CDR2 is LRSPGD in the germline V gene (reference sequence). V was trimmed by 4 bases and J by 0 bases, leaving 10 bases between them. The part of the CDR3 DNA that was read is TGCACCTGCAGTGGGAGACAGAGCTCCTAT. Protein sequence: CTCSGRQSSY. The full CDR3 protein reads CTCSGRQSSYEQYF.

In this sample, this clone turned up a few times. Mouse germline and gene names are used. Sequencing ends 4 residues short of the CDR3 end; the germline J gene provides the rest. The gene calls are TRBV19 and TRBJ2-1; maybe TRBD2 (5 bases). The CDR3 contains 12 residues. The V and J ends lost 6 bases and 2 bases respectively, with 6 bases between them. Germline V gene data show CDR1 as FNHDT and CDR2 as SITEND (reference sequence). CDR3 amino acids: CASKDYYAEQFF. The DNA read from the CDR3 is TGTGCCAGCAAGGACTACTATGCT.

Only a few counts were recorded for this clone. The genes are named according to mouse. The CDR3 extends 4 residues past the end of the read, so its final part is completed from the germline J gene. This sequence joins TRBV14 and TRBJ2-5, with TRBD2 as a possible D gene (6 bases). The CDR3 sequence is 13 residues long. CDR1 and CDR2 (germline): SGHDT, FRDEAV. CDR3 sequence reads: CASSLGGGDTQYF. The covered CDR3 bases are TGTGCCAGCAGTTTGGGGGGTGGAGAC. The complete variable domain, with remaining parts taken from reference TRBV14 and TRBJ2-5, reads EAGVTQSPRYAVLQEGQAVSFWCDPISGHDTLYWYQQPRDQGPQLLVYFRDEAVIDNSQLPSDRFSAVRPKGTNSTLKIQSAKQGDTATYLCASSLGGGDTQYFGPGTRLLVL.

As concerns this clone: A single base separates this from a much larger clone, so it may be a read error. Genes and germline are mouse. The same CDR3 is also encoded by other DNA sequences in this sample. CDR3 DNA, as far as it was read: TGTGCCAGCAGTGAAGGTCTGGGGGGCTATGCT. Amino acid sequence: CASSEGLGGYA. The whole CDR3 sequence reads CASSEGLGGYAEQFF. The chain couples TRBV13-3 to TRBJ2-1, with TRBD2 matching over 8 bases. The CDR3 extends 4 residues past the end of the read, so its final part is completed from the germline J gene. Unmatched junction bases numbered 4, after V lost 2 bases and J lost 3 bases. The germline CDR1 and CDR2 sequences are NNHDY and SYVADS. The CDR3 has 15 amino acids.

This clone was seen a few times. Each gene name is a mouse one. Read data end 4 residues before the CDR3 end; the end is taken from the germline J gene. The chain recombines TRBV13-3 with TRBJ1-1; no reliable D call. Germline values: CDR1 NNHDY, CDR2 SYVADS. V lost 6 bases to trimming and J lost 0 bases, with 9 bases between them. The CDR3 contains 13 residues. CDR3 DNA, as far as it was read: TGTGCCAGCACCCTCGGACAGAACACA. Its translation is CASTLGQNT. The complete CDR3 reads CASTLGQNTEVFF.